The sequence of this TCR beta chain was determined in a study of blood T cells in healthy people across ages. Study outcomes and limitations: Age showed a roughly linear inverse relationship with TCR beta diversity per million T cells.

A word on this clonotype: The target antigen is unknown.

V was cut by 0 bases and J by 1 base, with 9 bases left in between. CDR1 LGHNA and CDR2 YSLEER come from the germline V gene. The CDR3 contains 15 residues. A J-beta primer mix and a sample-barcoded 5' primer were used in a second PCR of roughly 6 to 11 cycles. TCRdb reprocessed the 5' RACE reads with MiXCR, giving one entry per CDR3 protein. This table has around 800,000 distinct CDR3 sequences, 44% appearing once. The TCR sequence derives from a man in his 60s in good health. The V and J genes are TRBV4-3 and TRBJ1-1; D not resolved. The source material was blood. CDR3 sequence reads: CASSQEVSANTEAFF. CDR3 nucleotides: TGCGCCAGCAGCCAAGAGGTGTCAGCGAACACTGAAGCTTTCTTT.